This T cell receptor beta chain was captured in a study of response to subunit inactivated influenza vaccine. General observations from the study: The authors offered the suggestion that each seasonal influenza vaccination recruits few new T cells.

V dropped 1 base and J dropped 3; count of bases not matched to a gene: 8. CDR3 length: 17 amino acids. The V gene's germline CDR1 is DFQATT and CDR2 SNEGSKA (reference sequence). Concerning this clonotype itself: Its antigen is unknown.

Via MiXCR, TCRdb re-called the RT-PCR reads, giving one row per CDR3 protein. The sample carries about 570,000 distinct CDR3 sequences, around 11% recorded once. The sample also formed part of further work on T cells expressing NK-cell markers. That source adds: cDNA encoding TCR beta was synthesized via 5'RACE template switching incorporating UMIs. Sorted CD3+CD56+NKG2C+, CD3+CD56+NKG2C- and CD3+CD56-NKG2C+ T cells supplied TCR beta repertoires. Among eight sequenced donors, seven carried HCMV seropositivity while one was seronegative. Dominance of the CD3+CD56-NKG2C+ fraction by these clonotypes also held in a few donors.

The chain employs TRBV20-1 and TRBJ2-7, with 14 bases that match TRBD2. Sequencing was performed on PBMCs from blood, taken on the day of vaccination. The clonotype originates from a man aged 50 to 59 who received an inactivated influenza vaccine. The CDR3 sequence: CSARALSGTSGSYEQYF. Written as DNA, the CDR3 is TGCAGTGCTAGAGCTCTCTCCGGGACTAGCGGGAGCTACGAGCAGTACTTC.